The T cell receptor (beta chain) described here comes from a study of T-cell memory formation after mild COVID-19. Study observations and caveats: Shrinking CD4+ clones were chiefly CM and EM; CD8+ ones were chiefly EMRA. There was no confirmation that second-wave clones peaking on day 37 were SARS-CoV-2 specific. Clones that contracted from day 15 to 85 were balanced CD4/CD8, while later expanders leaned CD4+. Cross-reactive memory seemingly joined, as some responding clones were found in pre-infection memory.

This clonotype was seen more than once but under ten times. As yet, its antigen is unknown. Losses at the gene ends were 8 bases for V and 5 bases for J; bases not matched to a gene: 3. The CDR3 is made up of 14 amino acids. TCRdb re-called the 5' RACE reads with MiXCR, one entry per CDR3 protein. This sample has nearly 350,000 distinct CDR3 sequences, with 13% found just once. Sequencing was carried out using PBMCs or a T cell subset sorted from them (not recorded which). This clonotype originated in a man aged 18 to 29 who had mild COVID-19 (a few samples of this study predate the infection). Cell type and time point are not known. The chain combines TRBV12-3 or TRBV12-4 with TRBJ2-1; 13 bases are shared with TRBD2. CDR3 region: CASGGTSGDNEQFF. For the CDR3, the DNA is TGTGCCAGCGGAGGGACTAGCGGGGACAATGAGCAGTTCTTC.